This TCR beta chain was profiled in a study of sequential checkpoint blockade in melanoma. Background on the study: Patients were randomized 1:1 to nivolumab-then-ipilimumab or ipilimumab-then-nivolumab first-line. Maintenance nivolumab came after either treatment sequence.

Generated by immunoSEQ multiplex PCR, the TCRdb table keeps only in-frame clones and is missing some. The sample has about 28,000 clones; about 80% are singletons. The CDR3 contains 15 residues. Germline V CDR1 and CDR2: LGHNA, YSLEER. The ends lost 4 bases at V and 4 bases at J; junction bases unmatched: 7. The treatment denotes: randomized to nivolumab then ipilimumab (arm A) or the reverse (arm B). From thawed PBMCs, live CD3+CD8+ cells negative for CD19 and CD56 were sorted. This specimen was CD8+ T cells sorted from blood (inferred from file names), taken from a patient given nivolumab and ipilimumab in sequence. This chain uses TRBV4-3 with TRBJ2-7, with 10 bases identical to TRBD1. This TCR was sampled from a human donor with melanoma. As DNA, the CDR3 is TGCGCCAGCAGCCTTACCGGGACAGGGGCTTACGAGCAGTACTTC. Protein product: CASSLTGTGAYEQYF.